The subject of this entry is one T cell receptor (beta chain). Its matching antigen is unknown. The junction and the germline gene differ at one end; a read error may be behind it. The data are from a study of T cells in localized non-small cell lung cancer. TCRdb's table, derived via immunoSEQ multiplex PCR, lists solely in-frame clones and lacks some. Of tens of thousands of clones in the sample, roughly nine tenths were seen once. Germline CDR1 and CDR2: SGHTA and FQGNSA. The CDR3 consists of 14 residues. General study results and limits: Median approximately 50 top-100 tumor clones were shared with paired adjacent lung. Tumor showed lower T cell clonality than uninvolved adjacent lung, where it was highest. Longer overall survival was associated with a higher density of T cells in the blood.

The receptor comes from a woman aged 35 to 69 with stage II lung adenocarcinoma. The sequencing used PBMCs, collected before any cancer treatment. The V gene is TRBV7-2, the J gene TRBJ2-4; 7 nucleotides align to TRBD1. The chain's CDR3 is CASSPTGTATALHF. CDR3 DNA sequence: TGTGCCAGCAGCCCTACCGGGACAGCTACAGCCCTGCACTTC. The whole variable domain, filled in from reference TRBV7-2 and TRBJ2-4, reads GAGVSQSPSNKVTEKGKDVELRCDPISGHTALYWYRQSLGQGLEFLIYFQGNSAPDKSGLPSDRFSAERTGGSVSTLTIQRTQQEDSAVYLCASSPTGTATALHFGAGTRLSVL.